These 15 T cell receptor beta chains originate from one sample sequenced in a study of PD-L1 blockade in urothelial cancer. TCRdb's table, derived via immunoSEQ multiplex PCR, lists solely in-frame clones and lacks some. Of under 60,000 clones listed, around 80% are singletons. As for time point: pretreatment peripheral blood. The specimen was PBMCs, collected around atezolizumab (anti-PD-L1) treatment. All receptors derive from a man aged 65-85 years with urothelial cancer.

V is TRBV6-6 and J is TRBJ2-3, with unresolved D. V gave up 0 bases and J gave up 3 bases, with 10 bases separating them. The V gene's germline CDR1 is MNHNY and CDR2 SVGAGI (reference sequence). The CDR3 is 15 residues long. CDR3 nucleotides: TGTGCCAGCAGTTACTCGTTGTCCGTAACAGATACGCAGTATTTT. Translated, it gives CASSYSLSVTDTQYF.

This rearrangement joins TRBV6-4 to TRBJ2-2; TRBD1 agrees at 7 bases. V dropped 5 bases and J dropped 6; count of bases not matched to a gene: 9. This CDR3 has 15 amino acids. In germline, CDR1 is MRHNA, CDR2 SNTAGT. The chain's CDR3 is CASSRKQGMAGELFF. The CDR3 region has the DNA TGTGCCAGCAGTCGAAAACAGGGGATGGCCGGGGAGCTGTTTTTT.

The rearrangement uses TRBV27 and TRBJ1-5, with unresolved D. This CDR3 is 14 amino acids long. Trimming took 4 bases from V and 4 from J, leaving 11 bases between them. Looked up from germline, CDR1 is MNHEY and CDR2 is SMNVEV (reference sequence). The CDR3 DNA reads as TGTGCCAGCAGTTATGGACGGGGAAATCAGCCCCAGCATTTT. This gives the protein CASSYGRGNQPQHF.

This clone was found once. The CDR3 DNA reads as TGTGCCAGTAGTATGGGGACTAGCAGGACCACCGGGGAGCTGTTTTTT. This codes for CASSMGTSRTTGELFF. The chain combines TRBV19 with TRBJ2-2; 9 nucleotides match TRBD2. This CDR3 contains 16 residues. J lost 4 bases, V lost 3 bases, and 6 bases had no gene match. Looked up from germline, CDR1 is LNHDA and CDR2 is SQIVND (reference sequence).

This CDR3 is CASSSGTYTYEQYF. For the CDR3, the DNA is TGTGCCAGCAGTTCCGGGACTTATACCTACGAGCAGTACTTC. V gene TRBV27 combines with J gene TRBJ2-7; a possible D gene is TRBD2 (6 bases). The germline V gene has CDR1 MNHEY and CDR2 SMNVEV (reference sequence). V was pared by 4 bases and J by 2 bases, with 12 bases between. The CDR3 consists of 14 residues.

The CDR3 DNA sequence: TGTGCCAGTACCCCCCTAGAGAGGAACTATGGCTACACCTTC. The encoded protein is CASTPLERNYGYTF. The genes are TRBV6-1 and TRBJ1-2; D not resolved. The germline V and J ends were trimmed by 9 bases and 2 bases, with 16 bases remaining between them. Germline V gives CDR1 MNHNS, CDR2 SASEGT. This CDR3 has 14 amino acids.

The sample holds a few counts of this clone. The rearrangement links TRBV4-3 to TRBJ1-2, with 7 bases aligning to TRBD1. J was trimmed by 8 bases and V by 4 bases; bases with no gene match: 10. The germline V gene has CDR1 LGHNA and CDR2 YSLEER. The CDR3 sequence is 14 residues long. This CDR3 is CASSLRGGGGGYTF. CDR3 sequence (DNA): TGCGCCAGCAGCCTCCGTGGAGGGGGCGGGGGCTACACCTTC.

The chain has TRBV4-3 and TRBJ2-7; tentative D call: TRBD1 (7 bases). The CDR3 runs 15 residues. Germline V lookup: CDR1 LGHNA, CDR2 YSLEER. V lost 0 bases and J 8 bases, leaving 17 bases between the germline ends. CDR3 sequence reads: CASSQDNGGGRQQYF. The DNA of the CDR3 is TGCGCCAGCAGCCAAGACAACGGAGGGGGCCGCCAGCAGTACTTC.

The V and J genes are TRBV9 and TRBJ2-1; the match to TRBD2 covers 12 bases. CDR3 length equals 16 residues. Looked up from germline, CDR1 is SGDLS and CDR2 is YYNGEE. The trim removed 4 bases at V and 8 bases at J, leaving 10 bases unmatched. The CDR3 loop reads CASSPGRLAGVHEQFF. The CDR3 DNA reads as TGTGCCAGCAGCCCCGGACGACTAGCGGGAGTTCATGAGCAGTTCTTC.

This clone was observed once. The chain has TRBV15 and TRBJ2-2; TRBD1 matches 7 bases. The trim removed 0 bases at V and 0 bases at J, leaving 1 base unmatched. CDR1 LNHNV and CDR2 YYDKDF come from the germline V gene (reference sequence). CDR3 length equals 16 residues. The CDR3 region is CATSRDQGANTGELFF. CDR3 nucleotide sequence: TGTGCCACCAGCAGAGACCAGGGGGCGAACACCGGGGAGCTGTTTTTT.

The chain recombines TRBV5-1 with TRBJ2-2; TRBD1 matches 10 bases. V shed 4 bases and J 4 bases; nucleotides not matched to a gene: 7. Germline CDR1 SGHRS, CDR2 YFSETQ. This CDR3 contains 16 residues. CDR3 region: CASSQGTGAGTGELFF. As DNA, the CDR3 is TGCGCCAGCAGCCAAGGGACAGGGGCGGGCACCGGGGAGCTGTTTTTT.

This clone was observed a few times. The gene calls are TRBV19 and TRBJ1-1; TRBD1 might be the D (6 bases). This CDR3 is built from 12 residues. Germline CDR1 and CDR2: LNHDA and SQIVND (reference sequence). V was shortened by 6 bases and J by 11 bases, with 16 bases between the two germline ends. The CDR3 DNA reads as TGTGCCAGTAGCGTGAGGGGGGGGGCTGCTTTCTTT. Translated: CASSVRGGAAFF.

This chain uses TRBV7-9 with TRBJ2-5, with 7 bases lining up with TRBD1. The CDR3 has 15 amino acids. Losses at the gene ends were 0 bases for V and 4 bases for J; bases not matched to a gene: 5. The V gene's germline CDR1 is SEHNR and CDR2 FQNEAQ (reference sequence). CDR3 amino acids: CASSLATGSGETQYF. In DNA, the CDR3 is TGTGCCAGCAGCTTAGCGACAGGGAGTGGAGAGACCCAGTACTTC.

This CDR3 reads CASSPLGYYNEQFF. The DNA for the CDR3 is TGTGCCAGCAGTCCTTTGGGCTATTACAATGAGCAGTTCTTC. This sequence joins TRBV2 and TRBJ2-1; D gene ambiguous. The CDR3 contains 14 residues. CDR1 SNHLY and CDR2 FYNNEI come from the germline V gene. Trimming pared 5 bases from V and 4 bases from J, leaving 12 bases between. Combining the CDR3 with reference TRBV2 and TRBJ2-1 gives the whole variable domain EPEVTQTPSHQVTQMGQEVILRCVPISNHLYFYWYRQILGQKVEFLVSFYNNEISEKSEIFDDQFSVERPDGSNFTLKIRSTKLEDSAMYFCASSPLGYYNEQFFGPGTRLTVL.

J is TRBJ2-4 and V is TRBV7-2; TRBD2 matches at 7 bases. Germline CDR1 SGHTA, CDR2 FQGNSA. The CDR3 extends over 15 amino acids. J gave up 8 bases and V 5 bases, and 12 bases lay outside the gene matches. The CDR3 DNA follows: TGTGCCAGCAGCCCCCGGGAGGATCGGGGGTACATTCAGTACTTC. Protein sequence: CASSPREDRGYIQYF.